What follows are 23 T cell receptor beta chains derived from one specimen sequenced in a study of blood T cell repertoires in COVID-19 (dated by TCRdb to 2020 to 2021). The library was obtained by the immunoSEQ multiplex PCR assay. TCRdb retrieved this table from immuneACCESS and kept in-frame rearrangements only. Not all clones are present; in checked studies, unresolved V genes account for under half, and no reason is known for the remainder. The sample table records over 150,000 clones; roughly 83% of these occur just once. The ten most abundant clones make up 12% to 15% of the sample. Input material: peripheral blood. The source of these receptors is a young man with active or convalescent COVID-19.

The rearrangement joins TRBV3-1 (or the pseudogene TRBV3-2) to TRBJ1-1, with unresolved D. Germline CDR1 is LGHDT and CDR2 is YNNKEL (reference sequence). Trimming removed 0 bases from V and 2 bases from J, with 16 bases in between. This CDR3 spans 17 amino acids. The CDR3 DNA reads as TGTGCCAGCAGCCAAGATCAAGGGAGAGCAAGAAACACTGAAGCTTTCTTT. Its protein product is CASSQDQGRARNTEAFF.

The chain combines TRBV27 with TRBJ1-2; TRBD1 aligns across 8 bases. The CDR3 sequence is 15 residues long. Germline V gene data show CDR1 as MNHEY and CDR2 as SMNVEV (reference sequence). The V segment lost 2 bases and the J segment 4 bases; nucleotides outside the gene matches: 6. CDR3 coding DNA: TGTGCCAGCAGTTTAGGCGGGACAGGTGTCTATGGCTACACCTTC. Translation: CASSLGGTGVYGYTF.

CDR3: CASSAGDRVGEQYF. CDR3 in DNA: TGTGCCAGCAGCGCAGGGGACAGGGTAGGTGAGCAGTACTTC. J is TRBJ2-7 and V is TRBV7-3; 9 bases are shared with TRBD1. The CDR3 length is 14 residues. The trim removed 5 bases at V and 7 bases at J, leaving 9 bases unmatched. CDR1 and CDR2 from the germline V gene are SGHTA and FQGTGA.

The sample holds one count of this clone. V usage is TRBV19 and J usage is TRBJ2-5; D not certain. V was pared by 4 bases and J by 4 bases, with 13 bases between. Germline-derived CDR1 and CDR2 are LNHDA and SQIVND (reference sequence). The CDR3 length is 14 residues. CDR3 protein: CASSTLLTTETQYF. CDR3 nucleotides: TGTGCCAGTAGTACCCTTTTAACTACAGAGACCCAGTACTTC.

This chain joins TRBV7-9 and TRBJ1-5, with 7 nucleotides matching TRBD1. Germline CDR1 is SEHNR and CDR2 is FQNEAQ (reference sequence). The V gene end was trimmed by 1 base and the J gene end by 6 bases; junction bases not matched to a gene: 12. This CDR3 comprises 17 residues. The CDR3 bases are TGTGCCAGCAGCTTAGGTACAGGGGCCCCAAGGGGTCAGCCCCAGCATTTT. It translates to CASSLGTGAPRGQPQHF. Together with reference TRBV7-9 and TRBJ1-5, the CDR3 gives the full variable domain: DTGVSQNPRHKITKRGQNVTFRCDPISEHNRLYWYRQTLGQGPEFLTYFQNEAQLEKSRLLSDRFSAERPKGSFSTLEIQRTEQGDSAMYLCASSLGTGAPRGQPQHFGDGTRLSIL.

This chain joins TRBV19 and TRBJ2-7; D uncertain. The V gene's germline CDR1 is LNHDA and CDR2 SQIVND (reference sequence). CDR3 size: 14 residues. Trimming stripped 4 bases from V and 0 bases from J, with 10 bases between. Here the CDR3 reads CASSTMRSSYEQYF. The CDR3 region has the DNA TGTGCCAGTAGTACCATGCGAAGCTCCTACGAGCAGTACTTC.

This clone was detected once. This chain links TRBV19 with TRBJ2-7, with unresolved D. V lost 4 bases and J 4 bases, leaving 5 bases between the germline ends. This CDR3 has 11 residues. Germline CDR1 and CDR2: LNHDA and SQIVND (reference sequence). CDR3 sequence (DNA): TGTGCCAGTAGTACCGAGTACGAGCAGTACTTC. Translating gives CASSTEYEQYF.

This rearrangement joins TRBV4-1 to TRBJ1-4, with 10 bases fitting TRBD1. The junction had 8 bases not matched to a gene; V was cut back by 6 bases and J by 7 bases. Per the germline V gene, CDR1 is MGHRA and CDR2 is YSYEKL. This CDR3 spans 15 amino acids. CDR3 in DNA: TGCGCCAGCAGTGGGACAGGGGCCTGGCGTGAAAAACTGTTTTTT. It specifies CASSGTGAWREKLFF.

The rearrangement links TRBV9 to TRBJ1-5; D unclear. The V end lost 6 bases, the J end lost 5 bases, and 18 bases lay between the germline ends. The germline gives CDR1 SGDLS, CDR2 YYNGEE. The CDR3 sequence is 15 residues long. Written as DNA, the CDR3 is TGTGCCAGCAACCTAGACGGGGATGGGGATCAGCCCCAGCATTTT. This translates into CASNLDGDGDQPQHF. Based on the CDR3 plus reference TRBV9 and TRBJ1-5, the full variable domain is DSGVTQTPKHLITATGQRVTLRCSPRSGDLSVYWYQQSLDQGLQFLIQYYNGEERAKGNILERFSAQQFPDLHSELNLSSLELGDSALYFCASNLDGDGDQPQHFGDGTRLSIL.

The rearrangement joins TRBV11-2 to TRBJ2-1; 10 positions agree with TRBD2. The V gene's germline CDR1 is SGHAT and CDR2 FQNNGV. The CDR3 loop spans 12 amino acids. The junction had 4 bases not matched to a gene; V was cut back by 1 base and J by 16 bases. The CDR3 DNA reads TGTGCCAGCAGCTTAGTAGCGGGGGGATATTTCTTC. This translates into CASSLVAGGYFF. The entire variable domain, with the rest obtained from reference TRBV11-2 and TRBJ2-1, is as follows: EAGVAQSPRYKIIEKRQSVAFWCNPISGHATLYWYQQILGQGPKLLIQFQNNGVVDDSQLPKDRFSAERLKGVDSTLKIQPAKLEDSAVYLCASSLVAGGYFFGPGTRLTVL.

This chain links TRBV23-1 with TRBJ2-5; 10 bases align to TRBD1. TRBV23-1 is identified as an open reading frame with a role that is uncertain. This CDR3 contains 19 residues. Germline trimming cut 0 bases from V and 2 bases from J; bases unmatched to any gene: 12. The CDR3 DNA reads TGCGCCAGCAGTCAATCGGGGGACAGGGGCGCTACGGATCAAGAGACCCAGTACTTC. Translation gives CASSQSGDRGATDQETQYF.

J is TRBJ2-1 and V is TRBV19, with 8 bases matching TRBD2. The V segment lost 4 bases and the J segment 5 bases; nucleotides outside the gene matches: 13. The CDR3 consists of 17 residues. The germline CDR1 and CDR2 sequences are LNHDA and SQIVND (reference sequence). The CDR3 bases are TGTGCCAGTAGTAGGGTATTAAGCGGGGGAGCGGACAATGAGCAGTTCTTC. Translated: CASSRVLSGGADNEQFF. The full variable domain, in which reference TRBV19 and TRBJ2-1 provide the parts outside the CDR3, is DGGITQSPKYLFRKEGQNVTLSCEQNLNHDAMYWYRQDPGQGLRLIYYSQIVNDFQKGDIAEGYSVSREKKESFPLTVTSAQKNPTAFYLCASSRVLSGGADNEQFFGPGTRLTVL.

The V call is TRBV6-1, the J call TRBJ1-3; weak D call: TRBD1 (5 bases). CDR3 length: 14 residues. V lost 2 bases, J lost 2 bases, and 7 bases lay in between. Germline V gene data show CDR1 as MNHNS and CDR2 as SASEGT. This CDR3 reads CASSEPRAGNTIYF. The CDR3 DNA follows: TGTGCCAGCAGTGAACCCAGGGCTGGAAACACCATATATTTT.

Worth noting for this clone: The junction differs from germline at one of its ends, possibly a read error. The rearrangement uses TRBV2 and TRBJ1-6; 8 positions agree with TRBD1. The germline gives CDR1 SNHLY, CDR2 FYNNEI. CDR3 size: 16 residues. CDR3 region: CAGRKDRAAFNSPLHF. DNA for the CDR3: TGTGCCGGCAGAAAGGACAGGGCCGCGTTTAATTCACCCCTCCACTTT.

CDR3 region: CASITYEQYF. For the CDR3, the DNA is TGCGCCAGCATCACTTACGAGCAGTACTTC. This chain connects TRBV10-2 to TRBJ2-7, with D unresolved. This CDR3 spans 10 amino acids. Germline values: CDR1 WSHSY, CDR2 SAAADI. The V and J ends lost 7 bases and 4 bases respectively, with 5 bases between them.

The table lists this clone with a count of one. The CDR3 here is CATSASGGASPYNEQFF. DNA of the CDR3: TGTGCCACCAGCGCTAGCGGGGGGGCCAGCCCCTACAATGAGCAGTTCTTC. This rearrangement joins TRBV24-1 to TRBJ2-1; 12 nucleotides line up with TRBD2. Germline assignment: CDR1 KGHDR and CDR2 SFDVKD. The CDR3 extends over 17 amino acids. Trimming took 7 bases from V and 2 from J; bases not matched to a gene: 8.

The chain links TRBV18 to TRBJ2-7; the D gene is possibly TRBD2 (5 bases). Looked up from germline, CDR1 is KGHSH and CDR2 is LQKENI. V dropped 5 bases and J dropped 5 bases, with 10 bases sitting between them. This CDR3 region has 12 residues. The CDR3 loop reads CASSKIGDEQYF. CDR3 nucleotides: TGTGCCAGCTCAAAAATCGGGGACGAGCAGTACTTC.

In this sample, this clone turned up a few times. The chain joins TRBV18 to TRBJ1-1, with TRBD1 as a possible D gene (6 bases). V was shortened by 7 bases and J by 1 base, with 7 bases between the two germline ends. CDR3 length: 12 amino acids. CDR1 and CDR2 (germline): KGHSH, LQKENI. CDR3: CASFRGNTEAFF. The CDR3 DNA sequence: TGTGCCAGCTTCAGGGGGAACACTGAAGCTTTCTTT.

The rearrangement uses TRBV18 and TRBJ2-2, with 7 bases matching TRBD2. Per the germline V gene, CDR1 is KGHSH and CDR2 is LQKENI. The trim removed 0 bases at V and 0 bases at J, leaving 4 bases unmatched. The CDR3 spans 17 residues. For the CDR3, the DNA is TGTGCCAGCTCACCACCGTCTAGCGGAGCGAACACCGGGGAGCTGTTTTTT. As protein: CASSPPSSGANTGELFF.

This rearrangement joins TRBV6-5 to TRBJ1-5; 7 bases line up with TRBD1. The CDR3 is 15 residues long. Germline CDR1 and CDR2: MNHEY and SVGAGI. J gave up 5 bases and V 6 bases, and 10 bases lay outside the gene matches. DNA of the CDR3: TGTGCCAGCAGACCCGCCGGGAGGGGGCATCAGCCCCAGCATTTT. Amino acids: CASRPAGRGHQPQHF.

J is TRBJ2-3 and V is TRBV19; 10 bases line up with TRBD2. Germline-derived CDR1 and CDR2 are LNHDA and SQIVND (reference sequence). This CDR3 has 16 residues. V shed 5 bases and J 5 bases; nucleotides not matched to a gene: 10. CDR3 residues: CASSVSSGGNLDTQYF. CDR3 nucleotides: TGTGCCAGTAGTGTCTCTAGCGGGGGTAATCTAGATACGCAGTATTTT.

The rearrangement joins TRBV7-8 to TRBJ1-5, with 11 nucleotides matching TRBD1. The CDR3 totals 15 residues. The junction had 4 bases not matched to a gene; V was cut back by 3 bases and J by 6 bases. Germline CDR1 reads SGHVS; CDR2 reads FQNEAQ. The CDR3 here is CASSLDRGQGQPQHF. Here the CDR3 DNA reads TGTGCCAGCAGCTTGGACAGGGGGCAGGGTCAGCCCCAGCATTTT.

This chain uses TRBV7-2 with TRBJ1-1, with D hard to call. V lost 4 bases and J 2 bases, leaving 14 bases between the germline ends. CDR3 length equals 15 residues. The germline gives CDR1 SGHTA, CDR2 FQGNSA. The CDR3 DNA reads TGTGCCAGCAGCTCCCGTGCGGGAGCCAACACTGAAGCTTTCTTT. Residues: CASSSRAGANTEAFF. Filled out from reference TRBV7-2 and TRBJ1-1, the complete variable domain reads GAGVSQSPSNKVTEKGKDVELRCDPISGHTALYWYRQSLGQGLEFLIYFQGNSAPDKSGLPSDRFSAERTGGSVSTLTIQRTQQEDSAVYLCASSSRAGANTEAFFGQGTRLTVV.